These T cell receptor beta chains were read from a single sample in a study of vaccination and CD4 T cells after COVID-19. TCRdb recomputed calls from the PCR reads with MiXCR, one row per CDR3 protein. This sample has about 14,000 distinct CDR3 sequences; approximately 50% occur once, and the top ten carry 15% to 20%. The antigens these receptors bind are not known. Sequencing was carried out using CD4+ T cells from blood, cultured in vitro. Receptors were obtained from a human donor who had recovered from COVID-19. Both conserved end residues are part of each CDR3. D genes are given only for firm matches. Clone size appears in some rows only: once, few, many, or a class for an expanded clone.

TRBD1,NA,TRBV2,TRBJ1-5,CASRQGWNQPQHF,TGTGCCAGCCGACAGGGATGGAATCAGCCCCAGCATTTT
TRBD1,NA,TRBV10-1,TRBJ1-4,CASIHPGQGPAEKLFF,TGCGCCAGCATCCACCCGGGACAGGGTCCGGCTGAAAAACTGTTTTTT
TRBD1,NA,TRBV6-1,TRBJ1-2,CASSRTGENYGYTF,TGTGCCAGCAGTCGGACAGGGGAGAACTATGGCTACACCTTC
NA,NA,TRBV6-1,TRBJ2-1,CASSPSHSDGSYNEQFF,TGTGCCAGCAGCCCCTCACATAGCGACGGTTCCTACAATGAGCAGTTCTTC
NA,NA,TRBV30,TRBJ1-2,CAWSLSDYGYTF,TGTGCCTGGAGTTTGTCGGACTATGGCTACACCTTC
NA,NA,TRBV30,TRBJ2-7,CAWSASSSYEQYF,TGTGCCTGGAGTGCCAGCAGCTCCTACGAGCAGTACTTC
NA,few,TRBV2,TRBJ1-6,CASTLRAGRDSPLHF,TGTGCCAGCACCCTACGGGCAGGGAGGGATTCACCCCTCCACTTT
NA,once,TRBV28,TRBJ1-2,CASTLGGSNYGYTF,TGTGCCAGCACCTTAGGGGGGTCGAACTATGGCTACACCTTC
NA,once,TRBV27,TRBJ2-1,CASSRRATYNEQFF,TGTGCCAGCAGCCGGCGGGCTACCTACAATGAGCAGTTCTTC
TRBD1,NA,TRBV18,TRBJ1-2,CASSRGTGSNYGYTF,TGTGCCAGCTCACGCGGGACAGGATCTAACTATGGCTACACCTTC
NA,NA,TRBV4-1,TRBJ2-3,CASSQGVMLADTQYF,TGCGCCAGCAGCCAAGGCGTAATGTTAGCAGATACGCAGTATTTT
NA,few,TRBV11-2,TRBJ1-2,CASSQAGGELFYTF,TGCGCCAGCAGCCAAGCGGGGGGGGAGCTTTTCTACACCTTC
NA,NA,TRBV5-1,TRBJ2-4,CASSLEGYAKNIQYF,TGCGCCAGCAGCTTGGAGGGGTACGCCAAAAACATTCAGTACTTC
TRBD2,NA,TRBV11-2,TRBJ2-7,CASERGLGEQYF,TGTGCCAGCGAGCGGGGGCTTGGCGAGCAGTACTTC
TRBD1,few,TRBV7-3,TRBJ1-1,CASSTTGGSAEAFF,TGTGCCAGCAGCACAACAGGGGGTTCCGCTGAAGCTTTCTTT
NA,NA,TRBV19,TRBJ2-7,CASSTLASRREQYF,TGTGCCAGTAGTACTTTAGCGTCGCGTAGGGAGCAGTACTTC
TRBD2,NA,TRBV5-1,TRBJ2-3,CASMTFSGSVTDTQYF,TGCGCCAGCATGACCTTTAGCGGGAGCGTGACAGATACGCAGTATTTT
TRBD1,NA,TRBV7-9,TRBJ1-4,CASSSGQGTTNEKLFF,TGTGCCAGCAGCTCGGGACAGGGGACAACTAATGAAAAACTGTTTTTT
NA,NA,TRBV5-1,TRBJ2-7,CASSLSDYEQYF,TGCGCCAGCAGCTTAAGTGACTACGAGCAGTACTTC
TRBD1,NA,TRBV6-1,TRBJ1-1,CASSATGGAGLSSTEAFF,TGTGCCAGCAGTGCAACAGGGGGGGCAGGGTTGAGTAGCACTGAAGCTTTCTTT
NA,few,TRBV27,TRBJ2-2,CASTSGRNTGELFF,TGTGCCAGCACAAGCGGGCGGAACACCGGGGAGCTGTTTTTT
NA,few,TRBV27,TRBJ1-1,CASSSPFLNTEAFF,TGTGCCAGCAGTTCCCCCTTTCTGAACACTGAAGCTTTCTTT
TRBD2,NA,TRBV7-3,TRBJ2-2,CASSLSLAGGTGELFF,TGTGCCAGCAGCTTAAGCCTAGCGGGAGGCACCGGGGAGCTGTTTTTT
NA,NA,TRBV28,TRBJ2-1,CASSPYPDNWAHNEQFF,TGTGCCAGCAGCCCCTACCCGGACAATTGGGCACACAATGAGCAGTTCTTC
NA,few,TRBV6-2/TRBV6-3,TRBJ1-5,CASSYGPGQPQHF,TGTGCCAGCAGTTACGGACCAGGCCAGCCCCAGCATTTT
NA,NA,TRBV20-1,TRBJ1-2,CSARQFYGYTF,TGCAGTGCCAGGCAGTTCTATGGCTACACCTTC
TRBD2,NA,TRBV20-1,TRBJ2-1,CSARDHFAGGGNEQFF,TGCAGTGCTAGGGACCATTTTGCGGGAGGGGGGAATGAGCAGTTCTTC
NA,NA,TRBV25-1,TRBJ1-1,CASSAQGEAFF,TGTGCCAGCAGTGCCCAGGGTGAAGCTTTCTTT